This entry features one T cell receptor beta chain sequence. Its antigen is not known. Germline lookup yields CDR1 SEHNR and CDR2 FQNEAQ (reference sequence). This CDR3 is built from 9 residues. The V end lost 10 bases, the J end lost 11 bases, and 11 bases lay between the germline ends. The entry originates in a study of vaccination and CD4 T cells after COVID-19. Time point indicated: late sampling 161 to 241 days after vaccination in three convalescent patients. The treatment: roughly 11-day PBMC culture with coronavirus spike peptide pools or control peptides (ViraFEST assay). Sequence data for DNA of cultured CD4+ T cells were generated by the Oncomine TCR Beta short-read assay. One entry per CDR3 protein results from TCRdb running MiXCR on the PCR reads. The repertoire holds more than 20,000 distinct CDR3 sequences, with around a third as singletons. Study-wide findings and caveats: Convalescent patient numbers were relatively low, with no early post-infection timepoints.

The V call is TRBV7-9, the J call TRBJ1-1; D not resolved. The receptor was derived from a human donor who had recovered from COVID-19. Sequenced material: CD4+ T cells from blood, cultured in vitro, taken about 7 months after SARS-CoV-2 vaccination. DNA for the CDR3: TGTGCCACCTTGGGTTGGGCTTTCTTT. Amino acids: CATLGWAFF.